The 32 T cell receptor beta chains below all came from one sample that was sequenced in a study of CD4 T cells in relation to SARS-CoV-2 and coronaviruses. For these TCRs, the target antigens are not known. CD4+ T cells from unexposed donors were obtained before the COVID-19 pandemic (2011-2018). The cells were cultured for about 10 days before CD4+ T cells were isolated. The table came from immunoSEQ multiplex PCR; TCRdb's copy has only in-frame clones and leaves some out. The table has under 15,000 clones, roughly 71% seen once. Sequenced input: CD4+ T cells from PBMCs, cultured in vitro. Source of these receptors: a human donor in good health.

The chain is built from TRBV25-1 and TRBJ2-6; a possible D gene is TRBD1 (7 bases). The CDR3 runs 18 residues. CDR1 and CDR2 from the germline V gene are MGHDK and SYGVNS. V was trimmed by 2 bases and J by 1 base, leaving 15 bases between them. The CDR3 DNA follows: TGTGCCAGCAGTGAAGGCGGCTCAGGGGGGTCTGGGGCCAACGTCCTGACTTTC. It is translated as CASSEGGSGGSGANVLTF.

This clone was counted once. The CDR3 region is CASRRTLGGDTEAFF. The CDR3 region has the DNA TGTGCCAGTAGGCGCACCTTAGGAGGGGACACTGAAGCTTTCTTT. The chain has TRBV19 and TRBJ1-1; TRBD1 is a possible D gene (5 bases). V shed 6 bases and J shed 3 bases, with 17 bases lying between them. The CDR3 is 15 amino acids. CDR1 is LNHDA, CDR2 SQIVND, per germline (reference sequence).

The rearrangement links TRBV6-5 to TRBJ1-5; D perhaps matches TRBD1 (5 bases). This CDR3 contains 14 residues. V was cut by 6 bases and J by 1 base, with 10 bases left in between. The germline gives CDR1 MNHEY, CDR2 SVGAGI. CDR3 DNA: TGTGCCAGCAGCACGGGACGGAGCAATCAGCCCCAGCATTTT. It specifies CASSTGRSNQPQHF.

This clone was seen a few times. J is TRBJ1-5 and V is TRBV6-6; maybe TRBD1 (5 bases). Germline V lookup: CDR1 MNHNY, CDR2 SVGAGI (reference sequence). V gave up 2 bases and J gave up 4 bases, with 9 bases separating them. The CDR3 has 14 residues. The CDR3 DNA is TGTGCCAGCAGTTACCCGGGGGGGAATCAGCCCCAGCATTTT. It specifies CASSYPGGNQPQHF.

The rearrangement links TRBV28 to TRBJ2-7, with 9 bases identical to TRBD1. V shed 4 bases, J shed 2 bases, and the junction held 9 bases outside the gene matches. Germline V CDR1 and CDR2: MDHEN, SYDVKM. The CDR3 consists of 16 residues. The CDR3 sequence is CASSSFTGQGTYEQYF. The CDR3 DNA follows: TGTGCCAGCAGTTCTTTCACGGGACAGGGAACCTACGAGCAGTACTTC.

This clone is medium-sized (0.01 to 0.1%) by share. This chain's CDR3 is CASSSGGTSGSRTDTQYF. The CDR3 region has the DNA TGCGCCAGCAGCTCGGGGGGGACTAGCGGGAGCCGCACAGATACGCAGTATTTT. V is TRBV5-1 and J is TRBJ2-3, with 14 bases matching TRBD2. CDR3 length equals 18 residues. CDR1 is SGHRS and CDR2 is YFSETQ in the germline V gene. The J segment lost 1 base and the V segment lost 3 bases, leaving 7 bases of the junction unmatched.

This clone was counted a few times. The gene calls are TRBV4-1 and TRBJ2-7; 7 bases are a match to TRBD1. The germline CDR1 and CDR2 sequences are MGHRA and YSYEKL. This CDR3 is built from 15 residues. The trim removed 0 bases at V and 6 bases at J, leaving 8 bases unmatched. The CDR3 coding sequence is TGCGCCAGCAGCCAAGAAGTTACAGGGGACAGCGAGCAGTACTTC. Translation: CASSQEVTGDSEQYF.

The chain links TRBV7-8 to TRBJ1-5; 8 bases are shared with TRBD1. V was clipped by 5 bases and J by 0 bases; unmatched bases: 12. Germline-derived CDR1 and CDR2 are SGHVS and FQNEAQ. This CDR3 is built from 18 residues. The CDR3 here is CASSPRGAGGYSNQPQHF. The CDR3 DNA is TGTGCCAGCAGCCCCCGGGGGGCAGGGGGCTATAGCAATCAGCCCCAGCATTTT.

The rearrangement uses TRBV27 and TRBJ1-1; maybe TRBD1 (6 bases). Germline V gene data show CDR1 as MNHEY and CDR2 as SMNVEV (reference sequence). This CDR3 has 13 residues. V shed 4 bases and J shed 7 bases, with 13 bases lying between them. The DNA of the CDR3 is TGTGCCAGCAGTTCAGACAGACAGGATGAAGCTTTCTTT. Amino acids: CASSSDRQDEAFF.

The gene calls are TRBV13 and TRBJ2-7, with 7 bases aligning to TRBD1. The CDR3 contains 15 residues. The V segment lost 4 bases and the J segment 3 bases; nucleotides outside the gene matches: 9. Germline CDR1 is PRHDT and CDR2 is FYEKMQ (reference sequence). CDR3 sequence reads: CASSSPSGTVYEQYF. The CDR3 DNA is TGTGCCAGCAGCTCCCCCTCCGGGACAGTCTACGAGCAGTACTTC. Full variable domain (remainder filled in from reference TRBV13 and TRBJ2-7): AAGVIQSPRHLIKEKRETATLKCYPIPRHDTVYWYQQGPGQDPQFLISFYEKMQSDKGSIPDRFSAQQFSDYHSELNMSSLELGDSALYFCASSSPSGTVYEQYFGPGTRLTVT.

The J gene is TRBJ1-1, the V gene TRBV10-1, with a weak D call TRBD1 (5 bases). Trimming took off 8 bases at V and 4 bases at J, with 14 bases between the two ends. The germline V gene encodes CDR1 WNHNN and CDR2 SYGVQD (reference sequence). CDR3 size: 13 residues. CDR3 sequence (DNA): TGCGCCAGCCGGGGCAGGGAGGGCACTGAAGCTTTCTTT. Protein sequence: CASRGREGTEAFF.

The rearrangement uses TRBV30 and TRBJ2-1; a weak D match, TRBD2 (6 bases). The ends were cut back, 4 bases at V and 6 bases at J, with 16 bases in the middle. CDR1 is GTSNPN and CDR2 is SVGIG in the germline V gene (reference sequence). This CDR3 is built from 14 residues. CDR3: CAWTEQLAANEQFF. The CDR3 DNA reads TGTGCCTGGACAGAGCAACTAGCCGCCAATGAGCAGTTCTTC.

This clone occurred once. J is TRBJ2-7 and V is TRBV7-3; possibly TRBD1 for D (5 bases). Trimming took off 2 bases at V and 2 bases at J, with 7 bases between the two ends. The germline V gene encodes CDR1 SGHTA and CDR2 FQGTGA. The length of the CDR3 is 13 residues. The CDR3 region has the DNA TGTGCCAGCAGCTTAGACAGAGCCTACGAGCAGTACTTC. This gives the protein CASSLDRAYEQYF.

The CDR3 DNA follows: TGTGCCAGCAGTTTATTCCAGGTCCCCAATCAGCCCCAGCATTTT. Its translation: CASSLFQVPNQPQHF. The rearrangement uses TRBV28 and TRBJ1-5; no firm D call. CDR3 length: 15 residues. The V and J ends lost 1 base and 3 bases respectively, with 10 bases between them. Germline CDR1 MDHEN, CDR2 SYDVKM.

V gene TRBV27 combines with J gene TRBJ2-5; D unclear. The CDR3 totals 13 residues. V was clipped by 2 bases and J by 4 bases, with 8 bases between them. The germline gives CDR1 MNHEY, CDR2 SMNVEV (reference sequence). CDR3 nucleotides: TGTGCCAGCAGTTTAGGGCGGCGAGAGACCCAGTACTTC. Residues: CASSLGRRETQYF.

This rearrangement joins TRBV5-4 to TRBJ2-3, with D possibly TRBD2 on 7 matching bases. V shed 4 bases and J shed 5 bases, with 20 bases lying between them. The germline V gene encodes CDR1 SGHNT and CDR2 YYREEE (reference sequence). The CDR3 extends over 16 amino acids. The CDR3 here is CASSNSRGGGIDTQYF. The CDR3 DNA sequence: TGTGCCAGCAGCAATAGTAGGGGGGGAGGGATAGATACGCAGTATTTT.

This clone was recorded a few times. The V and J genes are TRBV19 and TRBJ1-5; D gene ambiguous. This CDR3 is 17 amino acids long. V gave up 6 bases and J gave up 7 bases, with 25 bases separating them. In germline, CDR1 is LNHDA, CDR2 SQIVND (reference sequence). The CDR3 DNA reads TGTGCCAGTAGCAACCAAGCACAGAGCCGGGGTTACCAGCCCCAGCATTTT. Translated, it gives CASSNQAQSRGYQPQHF.

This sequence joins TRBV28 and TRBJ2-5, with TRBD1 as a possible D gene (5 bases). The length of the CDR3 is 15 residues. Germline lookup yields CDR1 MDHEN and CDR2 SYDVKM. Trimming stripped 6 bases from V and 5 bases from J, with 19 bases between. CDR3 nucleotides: TGTGCCAGCAGCCTTCGGGCAGGGTATGGCGAGACCCAGTACTTC. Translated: CASSLRAGYGETQYF.

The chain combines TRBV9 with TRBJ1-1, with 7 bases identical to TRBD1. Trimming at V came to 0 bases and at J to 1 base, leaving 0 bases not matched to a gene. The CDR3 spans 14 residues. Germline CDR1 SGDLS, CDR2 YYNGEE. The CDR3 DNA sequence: TGTGCCAGCAGCGTAGGACAGGGGAACACTGAAGCTTTCTTT. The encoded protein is CASSVGQGNTEAFF.

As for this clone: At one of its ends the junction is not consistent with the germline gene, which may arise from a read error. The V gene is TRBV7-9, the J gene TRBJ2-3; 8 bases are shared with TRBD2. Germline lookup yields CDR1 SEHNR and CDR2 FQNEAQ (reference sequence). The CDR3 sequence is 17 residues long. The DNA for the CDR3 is TGTGCCAGCAGCCTAGCTTACGGGACTAGGATCACAGATACGCAGTATTTT. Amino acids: CASSLAYGTRITDTQYF.

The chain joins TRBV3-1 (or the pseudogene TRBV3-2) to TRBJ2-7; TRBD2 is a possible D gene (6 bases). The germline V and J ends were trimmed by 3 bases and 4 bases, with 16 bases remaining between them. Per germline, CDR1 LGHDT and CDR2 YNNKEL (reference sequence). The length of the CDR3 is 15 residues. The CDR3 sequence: CASSHATRRGYEQYF. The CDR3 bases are TGTGCCAGCAGCCACGCGACTAGACGGGGGTACGAGCAGTACTTC.

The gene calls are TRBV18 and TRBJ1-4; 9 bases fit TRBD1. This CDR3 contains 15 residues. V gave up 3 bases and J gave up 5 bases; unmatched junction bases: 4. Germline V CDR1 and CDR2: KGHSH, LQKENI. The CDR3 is CASSPGTGKNEKLFF. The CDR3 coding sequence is TGTGCCAGCTCACCCGGGACAGGGAAGAATGAAAAACTGTTTTTT.

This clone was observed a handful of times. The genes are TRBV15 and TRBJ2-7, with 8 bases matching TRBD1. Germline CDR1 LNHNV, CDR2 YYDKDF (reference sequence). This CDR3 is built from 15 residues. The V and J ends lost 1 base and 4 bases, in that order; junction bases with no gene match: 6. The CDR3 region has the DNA TGTGCCACCAGCAGAGGGGGGACAGGCATTTACGAGCAGTACTTC. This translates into CATSRGGTGIYEQYF.

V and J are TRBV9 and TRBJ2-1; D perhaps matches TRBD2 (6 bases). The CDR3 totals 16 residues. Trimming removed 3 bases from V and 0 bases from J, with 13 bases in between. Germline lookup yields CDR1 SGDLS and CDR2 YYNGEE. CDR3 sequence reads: CASSAHSGSSYNEQFF. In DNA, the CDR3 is TGTGCCAGCAGCGCACATAGCGGAAGCTCCTACAATGAGCAGTTCTTC.

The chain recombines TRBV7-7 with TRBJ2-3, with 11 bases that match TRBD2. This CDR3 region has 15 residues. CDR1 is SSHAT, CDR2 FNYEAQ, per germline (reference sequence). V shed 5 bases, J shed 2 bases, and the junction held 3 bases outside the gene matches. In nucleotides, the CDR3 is TGTGCCAGCAGCCCGACTAGCGGGGCCACAGATACGCAGTATTTT. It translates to CASSPTSGATDTQYF.

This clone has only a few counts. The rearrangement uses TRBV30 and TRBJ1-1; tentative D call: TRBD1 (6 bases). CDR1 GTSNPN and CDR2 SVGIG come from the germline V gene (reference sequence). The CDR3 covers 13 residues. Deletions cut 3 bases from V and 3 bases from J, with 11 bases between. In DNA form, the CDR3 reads TGTGCCTGGAGCCCGGGACATTACACTGAAGCTTTCTTT. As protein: CAWSPGHYTEAFF. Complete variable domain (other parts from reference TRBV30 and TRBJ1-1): SQTIHQWPATLVQPVGSPLSLECTVEGTSNPNLYWYRQAAGRGLQLLFYSVGIGQISSEVPQNLSASRPQDRQFILSSKKLLLSDSGFYLCAWSPGHYTEAFFGQGTRLTVV.

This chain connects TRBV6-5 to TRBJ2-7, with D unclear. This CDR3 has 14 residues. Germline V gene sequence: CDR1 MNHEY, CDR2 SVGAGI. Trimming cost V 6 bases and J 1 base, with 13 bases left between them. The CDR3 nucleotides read TGTGCCAGCAGCCGCGACACACATTCCTACGAGCAGTACTTC. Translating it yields CASSRDTHSYEQYF.

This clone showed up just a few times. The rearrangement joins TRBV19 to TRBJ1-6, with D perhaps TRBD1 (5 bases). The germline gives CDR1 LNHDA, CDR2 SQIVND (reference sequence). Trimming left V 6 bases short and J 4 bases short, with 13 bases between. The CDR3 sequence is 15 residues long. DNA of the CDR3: TGTGCCAGTAGGGCCTCGGGACGGTATAATTCACCCCTCCACTTT. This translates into CASRASGRYNSPLHF.

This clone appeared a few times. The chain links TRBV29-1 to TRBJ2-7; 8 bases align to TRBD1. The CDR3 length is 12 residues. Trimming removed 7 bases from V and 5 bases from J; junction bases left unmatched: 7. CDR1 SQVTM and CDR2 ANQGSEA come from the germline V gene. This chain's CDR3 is CSADGQGDEQYF. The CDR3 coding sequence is TGCAGCGCTGATGGACAGGGAGACGAGCAGTACTTC.

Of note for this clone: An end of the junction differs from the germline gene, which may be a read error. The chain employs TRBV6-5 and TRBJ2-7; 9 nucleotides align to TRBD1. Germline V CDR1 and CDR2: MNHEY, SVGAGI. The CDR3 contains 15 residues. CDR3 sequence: CASSYSGTGSYEQYF. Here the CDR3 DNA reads TGTGCCAGCAGCTACTCCGGGACAGGGTCCTACGAGCAGTACTTC.

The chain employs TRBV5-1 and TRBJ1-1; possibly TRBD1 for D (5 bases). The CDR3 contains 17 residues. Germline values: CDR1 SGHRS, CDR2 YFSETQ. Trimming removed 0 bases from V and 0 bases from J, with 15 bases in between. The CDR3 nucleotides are TGCGCCAGCAGCTTGGGCGGGGCCGCGGTCCTGAACACTGAAGCTTTCTTT. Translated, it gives CASSLGGAAVLNTEAFF.

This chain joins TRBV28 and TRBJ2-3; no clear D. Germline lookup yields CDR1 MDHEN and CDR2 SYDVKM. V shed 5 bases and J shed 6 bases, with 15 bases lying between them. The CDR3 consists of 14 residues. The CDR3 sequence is CASSPGRLRDTQYF. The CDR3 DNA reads TGTGCCAGCAGTCCCGGGCGGCTCCGGGATACGCAGTATTTT.